These 29 T cell receptor beta chains were sequenced from one sample in a study of shared clonotypes between healthy human individuals (dated by TCRdb to between 2020 and 2021). Library preparation used the immunoSEQ multiplex PCR assay. The source is immuneACCESS, and TCRdb retained only in-frame sequences with V and J called. Part of the clones is not carried over; for the studies checked, unresolved V genes explain less than half of this, and the remainder is unexplained. Counted in this sample were some 1 million clones; about 70% of them appeared once. The ten top clones hold 1.5% of the sample. Specimen: memory CD4+ T cells sorted from blood. In the paper's terms, the cell subset or site label means: CD45RA-negative fraction. Receptor source: a man younger than 30 in good health.

This chain connects TRBV19 to TRBJ2-3; D gene uncertain. Germline V CDR1 and CDR2: LNHDA, SQIVND (reference sequence). The CDR3 spans 14 residues. V was cut by 8 bases and J by 0 bases, with 12 bases left in between. Written as DNA, the CDR3 is TGTGCCAGTTGGGAAAGCTCTAGCACAGATACGCAGTATTTT. Amino acid sequence: CASWESSSTDTQYF.

The chain combines TRBV10-3 with TRBJ2-3; the D gene is possibly TRBD1 (5 bases). Germline V gene lookup returns CDR1 ENHRY and CDR2 SYGVKD. This CDR3 has 12 amino acids. Trimming stripped 8 bases from V and 5 bases from J, with 11 bases between. Here the CDR3 DNA reads TGTGCCATCCGTCTCACAGGAGATACGCAGTATTTT. It yields the protein CAIRLTGDTQYF.

This chain joins TRBV7-6 and TRBJ2-5; 7 bases line up with TRBD2. This CDR3 spans 14 amino acids. Germline lookup yields CDR1 SGHVS and CDR2 FNYEAQ. J lost 3 bases, V lost 1 base, and 2 bases had no gene match. The CDR3 reads CASSLGLAKETQYF. DNA for the CDR3: TGTGCCAGCAGCTTAGGACTAGCTAAAGAGACCCAGTACTTC.

As concerns this clone: At one of its ends the junction is not consistent with the germline gene, which may arise from a read error. The chain recombines TRBV7-7 with TRBJ2-1; 11 nucleotides agree with TRBD2. The CDR3 covers 15 residues. Per the germline V gene, CDR1 is SSHAT and CDR2 is FNYEAQ (reference sequence). The chain's CDR3 is CASSLGLAGGLASFF. CDR3 nucleotides: TGTGCTAGCAGCTTAGGCTTAGCGGGAGGGCTGGCTTCGTTCTTC.

The chain combines TRBV6-6 with TRBJ1-2, with no clear D. Trimming removed 2 bases from V and 8 bases from J, with 21 bases in between. Germline V CDR1 and CDR2: MNHNY, SVGAGI (reference sequence). The CDR3 runs to 16 residues. CDR3 nucleotides: TGTGCCAGCAGTTACCGGAACCGTCGGTCCGGTTACGGCTACACCTTC. This codes for CASSYRNRRSGYGYTF.

The table lists this clone with a few counts. The chain is built from TRBV10-2 and TRBJ2-5; TRBD2 matches at 7 bases. J lost 5 bases, V lost 4 bases, and 7 bases had no gene match. CDR3 length: 14 residues. Per germline, CDR1 WSHSY and CDR2 SAAADI. The CDR3 sequence is CASSGGRGTETQYF. CDR3 nucleotide sequence: TGCGCCAGCAGTGGAGGGAGGGGTACTGAGACCCAGTACTTC.

The genes are TRBV2 and TRBJ2-3; 11 bases line up with TRBD2. CDR1 is SNHLY and CDR2 is FYNNEI in the germline V gene. The V and J ends lost 4 bases and 1 base, in that order; junction bases with no gene match: 10. The CDR3 runs to 18 residues. This chain's CDR3 is CASSVRLAGTRGTDTQYF. The CDR3 DNA reads as TGTGCCAGCAGTGTGAGACTAGCGGGAACGAGAGGCACAGATACGCAGTATTTT.

The chain uses TRBV6-6 and TRBJ1-2; 11 bases map to TRBD1. Germline V gene data show CDR1 as MNHNY and CDR2 as SVGAGI (reference sequence). The CDR3 has 14 amino acids. V lost 5 bases and J lost 7; bases outside the gene matches: 6. DNA for the CDR3: TGTGCCAGCAGTCAGACCGGGACAGGGGGTGGCTACACCTTC. Translation gives CASSQTGTGGGYTF.

The gene calls are TRBV25-1 and TRBJ2-1, with 7 bases lining up with TRBD2. This CDR3 region has 16 residues. Losses at the gene ends were 4 bases for V and 3 bases for J; bases not matched to a gene: 9. Germline loops: CDR1 MGHDK, CDR2 SYGVNS. The CDR3, as DNA: TGTGCCAGCAGTGGGGGAGGCGGGAGCATCTACAATGAGCAGTTCTTC. Its protein product is CASSGGGGSIYNEQFF.

This sequence joins TRBV6-5 and TRBJ2-1; 7 bases agree with TRBD2. Per the germline V gene, CDR1 is MNHEY and CDR2 is SVGAGI. The trim removed 0 bases at V and 2 bases at J, leaving 1 base unmatched. CDR3 size: 15 residues. The CDR3 DNA reads TGTGCCAGCAGTTACTCCGGGACTACCTACAATGAGCAGTTCTTC. Translated, it gives CASSYSGTTYNEQFF.

This clone has just a few counts. J is TRBJ2-4 and V is TRBV27; a possible D gene is TRBD1 (6 bases). Germline CDR1 MNHEY, CDR2 SMNVEV (reference sequence). Trimming took off 5 bases at V and 6 bases at J, with 14 bases between the two ends. The CDR3 contains 14 residues. The CDR3 protein is CASSEGVWGNIQYF. The CDR3 region has the DNA TGTGCCAGCAGTGAGGGGGTCTGGGGAAACATTCAGTACTTC.

The chain links TRBV5-1 to TRBJ2-5, with 7 bases matching TRBD2. This CDR3 comprises 14 residues. CDR1 and CDR2 (germline): SGHRS, YFSETQ. V lost 0 bases and J lost 5; bases outside the gene matches: 4. The CDR3 coding sequence is TGCGCCAGCAGCTTGGGACTAGCCTGGGAGACCCAGTACTTC. This sequence encodes CASSLGLAWETQYF.

The chain employs TRBV10-1 and TRBJ1-5; 8 nucleotides line up with TRBD1. This CDR3 spans 15 amino acids. Trimming took 7 bases from V and 7 from J; bases not matched to a gene: 12. Germline V CDR1 and CDR2: WNHNN, SYGVQD (reference sequence). The CDR3 spells CASTIGQGRGQPQHF. In nucleotides, the CDR3 is TGCGCCAGCACTATCGGACAGGGAAGAGGACAGCCCCAGCATTTT.

This clone turned up a few times. This sequence joins TRBV11-2 and TRBJ1-1; a weak D match, TRBD1 (5 bases). This CDR3 is 13 amino acids long. Germline CDR1 SGHAT, CDR2 FQNNGV. The germline V and J ends were trimmed by 4 bases and 5 bases, with 11 bases remaining between them. This CDR3 is CASSSPGKTEAFF. CDR3 DNA: TGTGCCAGCAGCTCTCCAGGGAAAACTGAAGCTTTCTTT.

This clone was seen more than once but under ten times. The V and J genes are TRBV10-3 and TRBJ2-7; 8 bases map to TRBD2. In germline, CDR1 is ENHRY, CDR2 SYGVKD. The CDR3 length is 15 residues. V gave up 6 bases and J gave up 3 bases; unmatched junction bases: 10. The CDR3 loop is CAISRDRGGSYEQYF. CDR3 sequence (DNA): TGTGCCATCAGCCGCGACCGGGGGGGAAGCTACGAGCAGTACTTC.

This clone was observed once. The chain joins TRBV6-6 to TRBJ1-2, with D possibly being TRBD1 (5 bases). Trimming took 3 bases from V and 8 from J, leaving 19 bases between them. This CDR3 region has 15 residues. Germline values: CDR1 MNHNY, CDR2 SVGAGI (reference sequence). Written as DNA, the CDR3 is TGTGCCAGCAGTTATCTGGGACTCCGGGCTGGGGGCTACACCTTC. Its translation: CASSYLGLRAGGYTF.

This clone was seen a single time. This sample also contains other DNA sequences that code for the same CDR3. The rearrangement uses TRBV5-1 and TRBJ2-1; no firm D call. Germline CDR1 and CDR2: SGHRS and YFSETQ. V was cut by 0 bases and J by 5 bases, with 9 bases left in between. CDR3 length: 14 residues. The CDR3 loop is CASSLAAGNNEQFF. The CDR3 bases are TGCGCCAGCAGCTTGGCAGCTGGAAACAATGAGCAGTTCTTC.

Details on this clone: This CDR3 is also generated by other DNA sequences in the sample. This chain uses TRBV30 with TRBJ2-7, with TRBD2 matching over 7 bases. V trimming: 0 bases; J trimming: 2 bases; junction bases outside the gene matches: 4. The CDR3 sequence is 14 residues long. The germline gives CDR1 GTSNPN, CDR2 SVGIG (reference sequence). CDR3 region: CAWSVSGGPYEQYF. CDR3 DNA: TGTGCCTGGAGTGTCTCGGGAGGCCCCTACGAGCAGTACTTC.

The CDR3 DNA reads as TGCGCCAGCAGCCAAGATGTGACGGGGGATAATTCACCCCTCCACTTT. It codes for CASSQDVTGDNSPLHF. The chain joins TRBV4-1 to TRBJ1-6; perhaps TRBD1 as D (5 bases). CDR1 is MGHRA and CDR2 is YSYEKL in the germline V gene. Trimming removed 0 bases from V and 5 bases from J, with 11 bases in between. CDR3 size: 16 residues.

The chain employs TRBV7-9 and TRBJ2-7; unclear D gene. Trimming shortened V by 2 bases and J by 2 bases, and 10 bases separated the two germline ends. The CDR3 sequence is 14 residues long. Germline V CDR1 and CDR2: SEHNR, FQNEAQ (reference sequence). The CDR3 DNA sequence: TGTGCCAGCAGCTTATCGCAGGTTACCTACGAGCAGTACTTC. Amino acid sequence: CASSLSQVTYEQYF.

In the case of this clone: Germline is not matched at one junction end, which may reflect a read error. The chain is built from TRBV5-6 and TRBJ1-1; D not certain. Germline V gives CDR1 SGHDT, CDR2 YYEEEE. This CDR3 has 11 residues. This chain's CDR3 is CASSFQEHWVF. CDR3 bases: TGTGCCAGCAGCTTTCAAGAACACTGGGTGTTT.

This sequence joins TRBV6-5 and TRBJ1-4; D gene unclear. This CDR3 spans 12 amino acids. The germline CDR1 and CDR2 sequences are MNHEY and SVGAGI. Trimming cost V 5 bases and J 6 bases, with 7 bases left between them. CDR3 sequence (DNA): TGTGCCAGCAGTGGGCCGGATGAAAAACTGTTTTTT. The encoded protein is CASSGPDEKLFF.

The chain recombines TRBV5-4 with TRBJ1-6; no reliable D call. Germline CDR1 reads SGHNT; CDR2 reads YYREEE (reference sequence). CDR3 length: 16 residues. V gave up 3 bases and J gave up 5 bases, with 15 bases separating them. The CDR3 DNA sequence: TGTGCCAGCAGCTCACCGGTACAAGGGAATAATTCACCCCTCCACTTT. This translates into CASSSPVQGNNSPLHF.

The V gene is TRBV6-6, the J gene TRBJ2-3; D possibly matches TRBD1 or TRBD2 (5 bases each). This CDR3 has 14 amino acids. Trimming took 6 bases from V and 0 from J, leaving 10 bases between them. Germline values: CDR1 MNHNY, CDR2 SVGAGI (reference sequence). The CDR3 nucleotides are TGTGCCAGCAGCGACCGGGACAGCACAGATACGCAGTATTTT. It encodes CASSDRDSTDTQYF.

This clone was seen at least ten times. The rearrangement joins TRBV19 to TRBJ2-2; TRBD2 matches 9 bases. The V gene's germline CDR1 is LNHDA and CDR2 SQIVND (reference sequence). CDR3 length equals 14 residues. V dropped 6 bases and J dropped 3; count of bases not matched to a gene: 2. The CDR3 region is CASSTSGYTGELFF. CDR3 DNA sequence: TGTGCCAGTAGCACTAGCGGGTACACCGGGGAGCTGTTTTTT.

This chain joins TRBV4-1 and TRBJ2-7; 10 positions match TRBD1. V shed 1 base, J shed 2 bases, and the junction held 2 bases outside the gene matches. The germline V gene has CDR1 MGHRA and CDR2 YSYEKL. There are 15 residues in the CDR3. The CDR3 nucleotides are TGCGCCAGCAGCCAAGGGACAGGGGGGGCCTACGAGCAGTACTTC. Its protein product is CASSQGTGGAYEQYF.

This chain uses TRBV5-1 with TRBJ2-5; D is uncertain. Per the germline V gene, CDR1 is SGHRS and CDR2 is YFSETQ. Trimming took 0 bases from V and 2 from J, leaving 8 bases between them. CDR3 size: 14 residues. The CDR3 sequence is CASSLERAQETQYF. Here the CDR3 DNA reads TGCGCCAGCAGCTTGGAAAGGGCGCAAGAGACCCAGTACTTC.

This chain connects TRBV2 to TRBJ2-1; TRBD2 matches at 9 bases. This CDR3 is 15 amino acids long. J was trimmed by 8 bases and V by 6 bases; bases with no gene match: 11. Germline-derived CDR1 and CDR2 are SNHLY and FYNNEI. CDR3 DNA: TGTGCCAGCAGACGAGCGGGGGGCCCGGGGGATGAGCAGTTCTTC. It codes for CASRRAGGPGDEQFF.

The chain joins TRBV5-1 to TRBJ2-3; D gene ambiguous. V lost 0 bases, J lost 0 bases, and 11 bases lay in between. The CDR3 spans 16 residues. The V gene's germline CDR1 is SGHRS and CDR2 YFSETQ. CDR3 loop: CASSLAVLGSTDTQYF. DNA for the CDR3: TGCGCCAGCAGCTTGGCCGTTCTCGGCAGCACAGATACGCAGTATTTT.